Each of the 24 T cell receptor beta chains below was sequenced from the same sample in a study of blood T cell repertoires in COVID-19. This table comes from immunoSEQ multiplex PCR, and its TCRdb copy is limited to in-frame clones, with some not included. The sample carries approximately 31,000 clones, 90% to 95% recorded once. Material for sequencing was peripheral blood. These receptors all stem from a human donor in a cohort sampled during active COVID-19.

This chain connects TRBV3-1 (or the pseudogene TRBV3-2) to TRBJ1-6, with TRBD1 matching over 8 bases. The CDR3 has 17 amino acids. V lost 3 bases, J lost 6 bases, and 10 bases stayed unmatched. From germline, CDR1 is LGHDT and CDR2 YNNKEL (reference sequence). CDR3 nucleotides: TGTGCCAGCAGCCAGAGAGTCGGGACAGGCTCTAATTCACCCCTCCACTTT. Translating it yields CASSQRVGTGSNSPLHF.

V is TRBV6-5 and J is TRBJ2-1, with 8 bases fitting TRBD1. CDR1 and CDR2 (germline): MNHEY, SVGAGI. The CDR3 length is 15 residues. J lost 8 bases, V lost 6 bases, and 12 bases had no gene match. The DNA for the CDR3 is TGTGCCAGCAGCAACCGGGCGGGACAGGCCCATGAGCAGTTCTTC. Encoded protein: CASSNRAGQAHEQFF.

V usage is TRBV5-1 and J usage is TRBJ1-5, with 8 bases matching TRBD1. Germline V gene sequence: CDR1 SGHRS, CDR2 YFSETQ. The CDR3 runs to 15 residues. V lost 1 base and J lost 9; bases outside the gene matches: 9. CDR3 protein: CASSLTGGEEGPQHF. CDR3 nucleotide sequence: TGCGCCAGCAGCTTGACAGGGGGGGAAGAAGGGCCCCAGCATTTT.

This clone was detected only once. This chain links TRBV18 with TRBJ2-1, with 8 bases identical to TRBD1. The germline V gene encodes CDR1 KGHSH and CDR2 LQKENI. The CDR3 length is 14 residues. V lost 3 bases, J lost 8 bases, and 6 bases stayed unmatched. The CDR3 DNA is TGTGCCAGCTCACCCCGCTCAGGGGGCGATGAGCAGTTCTTC. It codes for CASSPRSGGDEQFF.

This chain uses TRBV28 with TRBJ2-7, with D possibly TRBD2 on 6 matching bases. The CDR3 is 14 amino acids. V lost 3 bases to trimming and J lost 3 bases, with 12 bases between them. Germline-derived CDR1 and CDR2 are MDHEN and SYDVKM. The CDR3 nucleotides are TGTGCCAGCAGTTTTACGGGAGAGCGCTACGAGCAGTACTTC. It specifies CASSFTGERYEQYF.

The chain carries TRBV3-1 (or the pseudogene TRBV3-2) and TRBJ2-1, with D unresolved. The V and J ends lost 2 bases and 14 bases respectively, with 10 bases between them. The CDR3 is 11 amino acids. Per the germline V gene, CDR1 is LGHDT and CDR2 is YNNKEL (reference sequence). CDR3 nucleotide sequence: TGTGCCAGCAGCCAAATAACCAGGAAGTTCTTC. Amino acids: CASSQITRKFF.

This rearrangement joins TRBV5-5 to TRBJ2-1; TRBD2 agrees at 8 bases. J gave up 6 bases and V 2 bases, and 7 bases lay outside the gene matches. CDR1 is SGHKS, CDR2 YYEKEE, per germline (reference sequence). The length of the CDR3 is 15 residues. The CDR3: CASSFQRELANEQFF. CDR3 nucleotide sequence: TGTGCCAGCAGCTTCCAGCGGGAGCTAGCCAATGAGCAGTTCTTC.

In its sample, this clone was seen a few times. The chain links TRBV7-9 to TRBJ2-3; D may be TRBD1 (5 bases). From germline, CDR1 is SEHNR and CDR2 FQNEAQ (reference sequence). Trimming left V 1 base short and J 0 bases short, with 11 bases between. The CDR3 is 16 residues long. The CDR3 DNA follows: TGTGCCAGCAGCTTAGAAGGGGCAGAAAGCACAGATACGCAGTATTTT. Translated: CASSLEGAESTDTQYF.

This chain joins TRBV3-1 (or the pseudogene TRBV3-2) and TRBJ2-7; D might be TRBD1 (5 bases). Trimming removed 3 bases at V and 2 bases at J, with 14 bases between. The CDR3 is made up of 15 amino acids. Germline values: CDR1 LGHDT, CDR2 YNNKEL (reference sequence). The CDR3 DNA sequence: TGTGCCAGCAGCCAGGGGCAGGGTCACCCCTACGAGCAGTACTTC. Translating gives CASSQGQGHPYEQYF.

This sequence joins TRBV11-2 and TRBJ2-7; TRBD1 agrees at 7 bases. Germline CDR1 is SGHAT and CDR2 is FQNNGV. Trimming at V came to 2 bases and at J to 5 bases, leaving 6 bases not matched to a gene. This CDR3 is built from 14 residues. CDR3 protein: CASSLRQGGNEQYF. The CDR3, as DNA: TGTGCCAGCAGCTTACGACAGGGTGGCAACGAGCAGTACTTC. The entire variable domain, with the rest obtained from reference TRBV11-2 and TRBJ2-7, is as follows: EAGVAQSPRYKIIEKRQSVAFWCNPISGHATLYWYQQILGQGPKLLIQFQNNGVVDDSQLPKDRFSAERLKGVDSTLKIQPAKLEDSAVYLCASSLRQGGNEQYFGPGTRLTVT.

This rearrangement joins TRBV28 to TRBJ2-3; TRBD2 matches 7 bases. V was clipped by 7 bases and J by 4 bases; unmatched bases: 29. Germline CDR1 and CDR2: MDHEN and SYDVKM. This CDR3 comprises 21 residues. CDR3 sequence (DNA): TGTGCCAGCATGGCCCCGCGAGGAGCACTGCGACTAGCCTTTCTCCCAGATACGCAGTATTTT. As protein: CASMAPRGALRLAFLPDTQYF.

This chain links TRBV6-5 with TRBJ2-3, with 12 bases aligning to TRBD2. The germline V gene has CDR1 MNHEY and CDR2 SVGAGI. Trimming removed 7 bases from V and 4 bases from J; junction bases left unmatched: 6. CDR3 length: 15 amino acids. CDR3 in amino acids: CASTPTSGGPDTQYF. CDR3 coding DNA: TGTGCCAGCACCCCGACTAGCGGGGGCCCAGATACGCAGTATTTT.

Only one count was recorded for this clone. CDR3 in amino acids: CASSVRGGPYEQYF. The CDR3 bases are TGTGCCAGCAGCGTACGGGGGGGTCCCTACGAGCAGTACTTC. The genes are TRBV9 and TRBJ2-7, with 8 positions matching TRBD2. CDR3 length: 14 amino acids. Germline CDR1 is SGDLS and CDR2 is YYNGEE. Trimming cost V 1 base and J 2 bases; bases outside gene matches: 2.

The CDR3 loop reads CASSALAESSYNEQFF. The CDR3 region has the DNA TGTGCCAGCAGCGCATTAGCGGAGAGCTCCTACAATGAGCAGTTCTTC. The gene calls are TRBV5-5 and TRBJ2-1; possible D gene TRBD2, 6 bases. Per the germline V gene, CDR1 is SGHKS and CDR2 is YYEKEE (reference sequence). This CDR3 comprises 16 residues. Trimming removed 4 bases at V and 0 bases at J, with 14 bases between.

The chain joins TRBV5-6 to TRBJ2-1; a possible D gene is TRBD2 (5 bases). Trimming took off 1 base at V and 6 bases at J, with 17 bases between the two ends. Germline lookup yields CDR1 SGHDT and CDR2 YYEEEE. This CDR3 has 16 residues. CDR3 region: CASSLFTGSDGNEQFF. DNA of the CDR3: TGTGCCAGCAGCTTGTTCACTGGTAGCGATGGCAATGAGCAGTTCTTC. Full variable domain (remainder filled in from reference TRBV5-6 and TRBJ2-1): DAGVTQSPTHLIKTRGQQVTLRCSPKSGHDTVSWYQQALGQGPQFIFQYYEEEERQRGNFPDRFSGHQFPNYSSELNVNALLLGDSALYLCASSLFTGSDGNEQFFGPGTRLTVL.

The chain employs TRBV27 and TRBJ1-1; TRBD1 matches 8 bases. The CDR3 extends over 13 amino acids. CDR1 and CDR2 (germline): MNHEY, SMNVEV (reference sequence). V dropped 5 bases and J dropped 3; count of bases not matched to a gene: 2. This CDR3 reads CASSPTGDTEAFF. The CDR3 bases are TGTGCCAGCAGTCCGACAGGGGACACTGAAGCTTTCTTT.

For this clone: Other DNA sequences within the sample encode an identical CDR3. The chain couples TRBV19 to TRBJ1-1, with D uncertain. The CDR3 is made up of 13 amino acids. Between the trimmed V and J ends, which lost 1 base and 2 bases, there was a span of 5 bases. CDR1 and CDR2 from the germline V gene are LNHDA and SQIVND (reference sequence). The CDR3 DNA reads TGTGCCAGTAGTATAGGCGGCAACACTGAAGCTTTCTTT. Amino acids: CASSIGGNTEAFF.

This clone came up once. The chain uses TRBV6-5 and TRBJ1-5; the match to TRBD1 covers 7 bases. Losses at the gene ends were 6 bases for V and 3 bases for J; bases not matched to a gene: 5. This CDR3 spans 14 amino acids. Germline values: CDR1 MNHEY, CDR2 SVGAGI. The CDR3, as DNA: TGTGCCAGCAGGGGGACAGACTACAATCAGCCCCAGCATTTT. It is translated as CASRGTDYNQPQHF.

This chain links TRBV19 with TRBJ2-3; a possible D gene is TRBD2 (6 bases). The CDR3 spans 17 residues. CDR1 and CDR2 from the germline V gene are LNHDA and SQIVND (reference sequence). V dropped 3 bases and J dropped 3 bases, with 19 bases sitting between them. The CDR3 region is CASSINPGVRSTDTQYF. The CDR3 DNA sequence: TGTGCCAGTAGTATTAATCCGGGGGTCCGCTCAACAGATACGCAGTATTTT.

The chain carries TRBV25-1 and TRBJ2-7, with 9 bases identical to TRBD2. The J segment lost 4 bases and the V segment lost 3 bases, leaving 7 bases of the junction unmatched. CDR3 size: 15 residues. The germline V gene has CDR1 MGHDK and CDR2 SYGVNS. DNA for the CDR3: TGTGCCAGCAGTGATTATGGCGGGAGGGATTACGAGCAGTACTTC. Amino acids: CASSDYGGRDYEQYF.

V usage is TRBV2 and J usage is TRBJ1-2; TRBD1 might be the D (5 bases). Trimming stripped 1 base from V and 7 bases from J, with 13 bases between. The germline V gene has CDR1 SNHLY and CDR2 FYNNEI. The CDR3 length is 14 residues. CDR3 amino acids: CASSEDLGTGGYTF. In nucleotides, the CDR3 is TGTGCCAGCAGTGAAGATCTGGGTACAGGTGGCTACACCTTC.

This clone was seen a handful of times. This chain links TRBV30 with TRBJ1-6; a weak D match, TRBD1 (5 bases). Germline CDR1 reads GTSNPN; CDR2 reads SVGIG (reference sequence). This CDR3 is built from 15 residues. V lost 3 bases and J lost 7, with 16 bases in between. Here the CDR3 DNA reads TGTGCCTGGAGCCATACCGGGGGAGAGAATTCACCCCTCCACTTT. Protein: CAWSHTGGENSPLHF.

The chain joins TRBV18 to TRBJ2-5; perhaps TRBD1 as D (6 bases). Germline-derived CDR1 and CDR2 are KGHSH and LQKENI. CDR3 length equals 14 residues. The V end lost 2 bases, the J end lost 2 bases, and 9 bases lay between the germline ends. The CDR3 DNA follows: TGTGCCAGCTCACCAAGGGGACAACAAGAGACCCAGTACTTC. It codes for CASSPRGQQETQYF.

The CDR3 DNA sequence: TGTGCCAGCAGTGAAGAGGAGACTAGTTACAATGAGCAGTTCTTC. It yields the protein CASSEEETSYNEQFF. V gene TRBV2 combines with J gene TRBJ2-1; tentative D call: TRBD2 (6 bases). This CDR3 is built from 15 residues. V was pared by 1 base and J by 4 bases, with 11 bases between. Per germline, CDR1 SNHLY and CDR2 FYNNEI.